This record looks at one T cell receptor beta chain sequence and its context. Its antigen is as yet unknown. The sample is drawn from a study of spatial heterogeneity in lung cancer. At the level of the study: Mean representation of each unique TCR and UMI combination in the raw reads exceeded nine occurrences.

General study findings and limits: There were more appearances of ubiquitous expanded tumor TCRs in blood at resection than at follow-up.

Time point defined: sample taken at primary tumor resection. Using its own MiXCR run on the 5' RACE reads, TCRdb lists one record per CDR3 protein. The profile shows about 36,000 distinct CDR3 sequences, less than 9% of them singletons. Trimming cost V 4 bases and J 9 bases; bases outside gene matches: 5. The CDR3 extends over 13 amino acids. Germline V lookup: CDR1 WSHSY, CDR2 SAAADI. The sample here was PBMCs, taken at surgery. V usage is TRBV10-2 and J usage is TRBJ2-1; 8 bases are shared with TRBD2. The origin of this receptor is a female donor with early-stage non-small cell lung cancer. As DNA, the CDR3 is TGCGCCAGCAGTGGGACTAGCTTAAGTGAGCAGTTCTTC. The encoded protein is CASSGTSLSEQFF.